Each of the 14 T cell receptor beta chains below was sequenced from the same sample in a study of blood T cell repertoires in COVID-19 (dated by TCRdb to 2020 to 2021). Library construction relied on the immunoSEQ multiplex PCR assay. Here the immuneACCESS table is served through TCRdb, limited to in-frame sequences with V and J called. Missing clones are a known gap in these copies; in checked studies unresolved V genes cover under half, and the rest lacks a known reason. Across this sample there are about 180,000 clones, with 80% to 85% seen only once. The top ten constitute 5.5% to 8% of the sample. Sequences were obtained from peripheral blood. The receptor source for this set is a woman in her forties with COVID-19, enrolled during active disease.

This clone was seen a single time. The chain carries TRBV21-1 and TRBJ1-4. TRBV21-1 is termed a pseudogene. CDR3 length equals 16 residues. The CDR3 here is CASSKAREAAGEKLFF. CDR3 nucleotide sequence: TGTGCCAGCAGCAAAGCTCGTGAGGCGGCTGGCGAAAAACTGTTTTTT.

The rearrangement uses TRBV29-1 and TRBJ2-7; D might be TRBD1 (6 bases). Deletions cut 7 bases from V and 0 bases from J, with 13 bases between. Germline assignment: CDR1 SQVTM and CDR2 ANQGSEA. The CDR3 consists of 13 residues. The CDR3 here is CSGIGDNSYEQYF. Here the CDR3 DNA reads TGCAGCGGGATAGGGGACAACTCCTACGAGCAGTACTTC.

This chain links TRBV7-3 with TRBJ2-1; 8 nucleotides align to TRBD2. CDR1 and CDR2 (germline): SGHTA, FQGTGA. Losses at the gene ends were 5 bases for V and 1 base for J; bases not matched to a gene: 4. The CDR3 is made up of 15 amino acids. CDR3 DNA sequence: TGTGCCAGCAGCCCGGGACTAGGGTCCTACAATGAGCAGTTCTTC. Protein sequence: CASSPGLGSYNEQFF.

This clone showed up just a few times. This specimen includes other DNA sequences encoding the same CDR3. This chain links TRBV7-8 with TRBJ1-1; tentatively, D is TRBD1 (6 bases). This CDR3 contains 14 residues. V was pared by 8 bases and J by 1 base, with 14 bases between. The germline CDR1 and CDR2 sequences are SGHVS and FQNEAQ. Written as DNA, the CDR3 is TGTGCCAGCTCAGAGGGGGGGGCGAACACTGAAGCTTTCTTT. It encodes CASSEGGANTEAFF.

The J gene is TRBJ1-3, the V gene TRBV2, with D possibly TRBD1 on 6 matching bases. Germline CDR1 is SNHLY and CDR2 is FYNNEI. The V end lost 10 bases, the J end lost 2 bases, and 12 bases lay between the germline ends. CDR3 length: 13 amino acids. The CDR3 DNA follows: TGTGCCATCGACAGGTCAGCTGGAAACACCATATATTTT. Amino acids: CAIDRSAGNTIYF.

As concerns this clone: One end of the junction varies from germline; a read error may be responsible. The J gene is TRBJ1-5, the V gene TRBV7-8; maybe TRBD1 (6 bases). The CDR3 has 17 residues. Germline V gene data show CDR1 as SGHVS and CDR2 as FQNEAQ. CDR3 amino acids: CASSIARGGSGGQPQHF. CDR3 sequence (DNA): TGTGCCAGCAGCATAGCGAGGGGGGGGTCTGGTGGGCAGCCCCAGCATTTT.

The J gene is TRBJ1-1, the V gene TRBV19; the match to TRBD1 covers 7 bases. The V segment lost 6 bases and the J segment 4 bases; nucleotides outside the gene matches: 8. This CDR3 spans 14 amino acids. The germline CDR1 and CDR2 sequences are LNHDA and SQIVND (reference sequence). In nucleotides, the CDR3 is TGTGCCAGTAGGGGCCCCCAGGGGGGCACTGAAGCTTTCTTT. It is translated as CASRGPQGGTEAFF.

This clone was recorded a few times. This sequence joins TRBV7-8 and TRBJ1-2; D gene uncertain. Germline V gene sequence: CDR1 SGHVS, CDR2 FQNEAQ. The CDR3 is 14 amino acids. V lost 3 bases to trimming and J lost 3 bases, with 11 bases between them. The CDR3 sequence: CASSLRSRDYGYTF. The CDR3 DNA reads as TGTGCCAGCAGCTTGAGGAGCCGGGACTATGGCTACACCTTC.

The CDR3 is CASSFIAGGNEQYF. CDR3 DNA sequence: TGTGCCAGCAGTTTCATAGCGGGAGGGAACGAGCAGTACTTC. The chain recombines TRBV27 with TRBJ2-7; 11 bases map to TRBD2. V lost 3 bases and J lost 5; bases outside the gene matches: 3. This CDR3 has 14 amino acids. Germline CDR1 reads MNHEY; CDR2 reads SMNVEV (reference sequence).

The CDR3 sequence is CASSDGGSSYNEQFF. The DNA of the CDR3 is TGCGCCAGCAGCGACGGGGGGAGCTCCTACAATGAGCAGTTCTTC. The chain carries TRBV5-1 and TRBJ2-1; 7 positions match TRBD2. Germline V CDR1 and CDR2: SGHRS, YFSETQ. The CDR3 is made up of 15 amino acids. Unmatched junction bases numbered 4, after V lost 4 bases and J lost 0 bases.

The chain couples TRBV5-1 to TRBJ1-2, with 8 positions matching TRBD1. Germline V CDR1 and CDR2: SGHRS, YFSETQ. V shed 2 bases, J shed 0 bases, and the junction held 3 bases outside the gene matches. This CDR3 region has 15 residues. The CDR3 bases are TGCGCCAGCAGCTTAGGACAGGGCTCTAACTATGGCTACACCTTC. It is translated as CASSLGQGSNYGYTF.

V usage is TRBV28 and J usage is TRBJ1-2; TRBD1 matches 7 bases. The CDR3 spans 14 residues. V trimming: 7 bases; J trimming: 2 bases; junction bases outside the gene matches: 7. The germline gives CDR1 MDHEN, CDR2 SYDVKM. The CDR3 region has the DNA TGTGCCAGCACCCCCGACAGGGTCAACTATGGCTACACCTTC. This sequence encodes CASTPDRVNYGYTF.

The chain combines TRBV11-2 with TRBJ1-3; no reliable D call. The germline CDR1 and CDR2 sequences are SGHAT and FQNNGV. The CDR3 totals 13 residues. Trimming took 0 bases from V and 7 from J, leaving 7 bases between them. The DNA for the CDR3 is TGTGCCAGCAGCTTAGAGTGGCTGAACACCATATATTTT. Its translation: CASSLEWLNTIYF.

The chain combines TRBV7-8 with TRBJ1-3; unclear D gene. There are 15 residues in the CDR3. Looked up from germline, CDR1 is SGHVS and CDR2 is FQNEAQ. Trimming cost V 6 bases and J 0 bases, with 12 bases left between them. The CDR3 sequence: CASSLEGFSGNTIYF. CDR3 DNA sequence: TGTGCCAGCAGTCTAGAAGGTTTCTCTGGAAACACCATATATTTT. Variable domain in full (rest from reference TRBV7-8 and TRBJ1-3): GAGVSQSPRYKVAKRGQDVALRCDPISGHVSLFWYQQALGQGPEFLTYFQNEAQLDKSGLPSDRFFAERPEGSVSTLKIQRTQQEDSAVYLCASSLEGFSGNTIYFGEGSWLTVV.